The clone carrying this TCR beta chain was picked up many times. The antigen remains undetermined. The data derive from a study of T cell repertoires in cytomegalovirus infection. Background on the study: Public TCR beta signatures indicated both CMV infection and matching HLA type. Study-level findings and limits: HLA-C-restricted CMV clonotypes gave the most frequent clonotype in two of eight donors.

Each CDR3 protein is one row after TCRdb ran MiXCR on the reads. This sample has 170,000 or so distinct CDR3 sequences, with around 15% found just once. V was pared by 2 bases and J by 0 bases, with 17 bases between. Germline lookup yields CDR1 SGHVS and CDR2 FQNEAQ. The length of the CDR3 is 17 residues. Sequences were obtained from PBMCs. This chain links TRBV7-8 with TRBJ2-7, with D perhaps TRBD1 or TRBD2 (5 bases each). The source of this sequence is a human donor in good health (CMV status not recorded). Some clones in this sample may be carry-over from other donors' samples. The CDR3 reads CASSLSRGSENSYEQYF. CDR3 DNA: TGTGCCAGCAGCTTAAGTCGGGGCAGCGAAAACTCCTACGAGCAGTACTTC.